This T cell receptor (beta chain) was found in a study of graft-versus-host responses after intestinal transplantation. General study points: Clonal ratios of graft-versus-host to host-versus-graft in allografts were high for patients exhibiting graft-donor T cell macrochimerism. Detection of GvH clones occurred in recipient marrow, and some had their first appearance in ileum or blood.

Turning to this clone: Its cognate antigen is unknown.

Germline V CDR1 and CDR2: SGHTA, FQGTGA. The CDR3 has 14 amino acids. Deletions cut 0 bases from V and 4 bases from J, with 9 bases between. Sequenced by immunoSEQ multiplex PCR; TCRdb stores in-frame clones only, minus some. Of about 120,000 clones detected, 85% to 95% appear once; the ten largest clones hold roughly 0.12%. The chain is built from TRBV7-3 and TRBJ1-1; D gene unclear. The source of this sequence is a human donor who received an intestinal transplant. The sample in question was unstimulated CD4+ T cells sorted from spleen or lymph node cells, obtained before intestinal transplant. The DNA for the CDR3 is TGTGCCAGCAGCTTAACGGTCGTAGCCACTGAAGCTTTCTTT. Translation: CASSLTVVATEAFF. The complete variable domain, with remaining parts taken from reference TRBV7-3 and TRBJ1-1, reads GAGVSQTPSNKVTEKGKYVELRCDPISGHTALYWYRQSLGQGPEFLIYFQGTGAADDSGLPNDRFFAVRPEGSVSTLKIQRTERGDSAVYLCASSLTVVATEAFFGQGTRLTVV.